The count of the clone carrying this T cell receptor (beta chain) is one. Its cognate antigen is unknown. The germline V gene has CDR1 SGHVS and CDR2 FNYEAQ. CDR3 size: 16 residues. The V gene lost 4 bases and the J gene lost 0 bases, with 13 bases spanning the gap. The sample is drawn from a study of a mutant IDH1 vaccine in newly diagnosed glioma. For the study at large: The sex distribution of treated patients was about 62% male and about 38% female, with a mean age of 40.4 years.

The assay was immunoSEQ multiplex PCR, and TCRdb's table has in-frame clones only and misses some. The sample yields about 24,000 clones, 82% seen once. The time point here: week 47, end of study. The content of each vaccine dose was 300 ug of mutant IDH1 20-mer peptide, and topical imiquimod accompanied it. Source: PBMCs, taken from a glioma patient whose treatment included an IDH1 peptide vaccine. V usage is TRBV7-6 and J usage is TRBJ1-3, with D perhaps matching TRBD1 (6 bases). This TCR came from a man aged 35-49 years with glioma. Some clones in this sample may be carry-over from other donors' samples. This chain's CDR3 is CASSSWGHYSGNTIYF. The CDR3, as DNA: TGTGCCAGCAGCTCGTGGGGACACTACTCTGGAAACACCATATATTTT.